The 12 T cell receptor beta chains presented below share a single source sample, sequenced in a study of blood T cell repertoires in COVID-19. Using immunoSEQ multiplex PCR, the repertoire was profiled, and TCRdb retains in-frame clones only, with some absent. The data show approximately 85,000 clones, with 90% seen just once and under 1.1% held by the top ten. Sequencing was done on a sample of peripheral blood. These receptors were collected from a woman in her forties or fifties in a cohort sampled during active COVID-19.

The chain carries TRBV5-6 and TRBJ1-4; 10 bases are a match to TRBD1. The CDR3 loop spans 15 amino acids. Germline V CDR1 and CDR2: SGHDT, YYEEEE. With 4 bases clipped from V and 7 bases from J, the junction kept 7 bases outside the gene matches. CDR3: CASSLTTGGSEKLFF. The CDR3 DNA sequence: TGTGCCAGCAGCCTTACGACAGGGGGCAGTGAAAAACTGTTTTTT.

V is TRBV6-5 and J is TRBJ2-5; 7 positions match TRBD2. This CDR3 spans 14 amino acids. After removal of 5 bases from V and 1 base from J, the junction contained 4 bases not matched to a gene. Looked up from germline, CDR1 is MNHEY and CDR2 is SVGAGI. CDR3 in amino acids: CASSLRTSQETQYF. CDR3 nucleotides: TGTGCCAGCAGTCTAAGGACTAGCCAAGAGACCCAGTACTTC.

This chain uses TRBV7-3 with TRBJ2-4; possible D gene TRBD2, 6 bases. CDR1 and CDR2 (germline): SGHTA, FQGTGA. The CDR3 is made up of 16 amino acids. Trimming took 2 bases from V and 6 from J, leaving 17 bases between them. Written as DNA, the CDR3 is TGTGCCAGCAGCTTATTGGGGGGAGCGACCGGAAACATTCAGTACTTC. Its protein is CASSLLGGATGNIQYF.

This chain connects TRBV7-3 to TRBJ1-1, with D perhaps matching TRBD1 (5 bases). CDR3 size: 13 residues. The V end lost 2 bases, the J end lost 1 base, and 5 bases lay between the germline ends. Looked up from germline, CDR1 is SGHTA and CDR2 is FQGTGA. The CDR3 nucleotides are TGTGCCAGCAGCTTAGACAGGAACACTGAAGCTTTCTTT. This encodes CASSLDRNTEAFF.

The gene calls are TRBV19 and TRBJ1-1; no reliable D call. V dropped 5 bases and J dropped 0 bases, with 7 bases sitting between them. The CDR3 extends over 13 amino acids. Germline CDR1 and CDR2: LNHDA and SQIVND (reference sequence). The CDR3 protein is CASSLYMNTEAFF. As DNA, the CDR3 is TGTGCCAGTAGTCTCTATATGAACACTGAAGCTTTCTTT. Drawing the rest from reference TRBV19 and TRBJ1-1, the complete variable domain is DGGITQSPKYLFRKEGQNVTLSCEQNLNHDAMYWYRQDPGQGLRLIYYSQIVNDFQKGDIAEGYSVSREKKESFPLTVTSAQKNPTAFYLCASSLYMNTEAFFGQGTRLTVV.

This chain uses TRBV7-8 with TRBJ2-1, with TRBD2 identical over 10 bases. The V and J ends lost 1 base and 10 bases, in that order; junction bases with no gene match: 7. The CDR3 has 15 amino acids. Germline V gene lookup returns CDR1 SGHVS and CDR2 FQNEAQ. CDR3 protein: CASSLELAGLQEQFF. Written as DNA, the CDR3 is TGTGCCAGCAGCTTAGAACTAGCGGGACTACAGGAGCAGTTCTTC.

The chain links TRBV7-3 to TRBJ2-3; D may be TRBD2 (7 bases). The V gene lost 1 base and the J gene lost 3 bases, with 11 bases spanning the gap. This CDR3 spans 15 amino acids. From germline, CDR1 is SGHTA and CDR2 FQGTGA. CDR3: CASSLKGGGTDTQYF. The CDR3, as DNA: TGTGCCAGCAGCTTAAAAGGGGGAGGGACAGATACGCAGTATTTT.

The chain links TRBV19 to TRBJ2-3, with 8 positions matching TRBD2. The trim removed 6 bases at V and 2 bases at J, leaving 7 bases unmatched. CDR3 length equals 15 residues. Germline V gives CDR1 LNHDA, CDR2 SQIVND (reference sequence). CDR3 residues: CASSRGGQHTDTQYF. The CDR3 DNA sequence: TGTGCCAGTAGCCGGGGGGGACAACACACAGATACGCAGTATTTT.

V is TRBV5-4 and J is TRBJ2-7, with D unclear. CDR3 length: 19 residues. Trimming left V 1 base short and J 1 base short, with 24 bases between. CDR1 is SGHNT and CDR2 is YYREEE in the germline V gene (reference sequence). The DNA of the CDR3 is TGTGCCAGCAGCTTGTACGGTATGGTAGCCCACAACCAATCCTACGAGCAGTACTTC. It is translated as CASSLYGMVAHNQSYEQYF.

J is TRBJ2-1 and V is TRBV12-3 or TRBV12-4, with D possibly matching TRBD1 (5 bases). The ends were cut back, 3 bases at V and 4 bases at J, with 7 bases in the middle. This CDR3 region has 13 residues. CDR3 sequence: CASSFDSYNEQFF. In DNA form, the CDR3 reads TGTGCCAGCAGTTTCGACAGTTACAATGAGCAGTTCTTC.

This clone has a handful of counts. The J gene is TRBJ2-5, the V gene TRBV5-4; weak D call: TRBD2 (6 bases). CDR3 length equals 16 residues. Germline lookup yields CDR1 SGHNT and CDR2 YYREEE (reference sequence). Between the trimmed V and J ends, which lost 0 bases and 4 bases, there was a span of 16 bases. The CDR3 coding sequence is TGTGCCAGCAGCTTGGTGGCTACGGGGCGGGGAGAGACCCAGTACTTC. Its protein is CASSLVATGRGETQYF. Using reference TRBV5-4 and TRBJ2-5 for the parts outside the CDR3, the full variable domain is ETGVTQSPTHLIKTRGQQVTLRCSSQSGHNTVSWYQQALGQGPQFIFQYYREEENGRGNFPPRFSGLQFPNYSSELNVNALELDDSALYLCASSLVATGRGETQYFGPGTRLLVL.

This sequence joins TRBV15 and TRBJ2-1; D is uncertain. The CDR3 sequence is 16 residues long. Germline-derived CDR1 and CDR2 are LNHNV and YYDKDF (reference sequence). V gave up 0 bases and J gave up 7 bases, with 16 bases separating them. The CDR3 region is CATSREIYPGQNEQFF. The CDR3 region has the DNA TGTGCCACCAGCAGAGAAATCTATCCAGGTCAGAATGAGCAGTTCTTC.